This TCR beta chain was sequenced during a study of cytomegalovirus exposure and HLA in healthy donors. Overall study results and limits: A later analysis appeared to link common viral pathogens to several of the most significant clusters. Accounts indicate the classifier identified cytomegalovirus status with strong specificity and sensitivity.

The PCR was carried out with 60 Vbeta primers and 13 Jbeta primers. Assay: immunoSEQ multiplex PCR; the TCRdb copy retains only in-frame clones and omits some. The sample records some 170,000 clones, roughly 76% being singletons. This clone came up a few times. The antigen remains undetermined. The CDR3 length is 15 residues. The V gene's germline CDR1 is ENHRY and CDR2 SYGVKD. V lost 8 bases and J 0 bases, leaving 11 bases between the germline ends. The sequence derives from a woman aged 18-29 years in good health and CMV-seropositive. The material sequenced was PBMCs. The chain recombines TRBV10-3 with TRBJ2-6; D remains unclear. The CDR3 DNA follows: TGTGCCATCCGCCTTGAGCGCTCTGGGGCCAACGTCCTGACTTTC. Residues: CAIRLERSGANVLTF.